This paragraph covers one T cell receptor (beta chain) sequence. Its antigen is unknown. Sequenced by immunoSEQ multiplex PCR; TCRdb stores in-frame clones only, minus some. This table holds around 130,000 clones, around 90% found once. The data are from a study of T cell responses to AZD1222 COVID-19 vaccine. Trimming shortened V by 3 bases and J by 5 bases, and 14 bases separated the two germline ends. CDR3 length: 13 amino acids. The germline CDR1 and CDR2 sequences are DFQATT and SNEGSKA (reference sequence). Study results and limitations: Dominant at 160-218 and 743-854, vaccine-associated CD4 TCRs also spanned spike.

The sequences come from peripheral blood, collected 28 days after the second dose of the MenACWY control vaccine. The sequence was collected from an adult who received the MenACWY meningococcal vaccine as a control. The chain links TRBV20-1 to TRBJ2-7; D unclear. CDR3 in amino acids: CSASLRESHEQYV. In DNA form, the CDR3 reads TGCAGTGCTAGTCTCCGAGAGTCGCACGAGCAGTACGTC.